Included here is one T cell receptor (beta chain) sequence, with context. The source of the sample is a study of technical replicates of blood from a handful of donors. Here immunoSEQ multiplex PCR was the method, and the copy in TCRdb shows in-frame clones only, minus some. The sample holds about 81,000 clones, 90% to 97% seen once. Trimming took 4 bases from V and 5 from J; bases not matched to a gene: 9. The CDR3 sequence is 15 residues long. The germline V gene encodes CDR1 SGHRS and CDR2 YFSETQ. The chain joins TRBV5-1 to TRBJ1-1; TRBD1 agrees at 9 bases. The sequenced sample was T cells isolated from PBMCs. This TCR came from a human donor in good health. This chain's CDR3 is CASSTTGQGGTEAFF. DNA of the CDR3: TGCGCCAGCAGCACAACGGGACAGGGAGGAACTGAAGCTTTCTTT.